This TCR beta chain stems from a study of T cell repertoires in cytomegalovirus infection. CDR3 length equals 16 residues. V shed 3 bases and J 8 bases; nucleotides not matched to a gene: 11. Ten or more counts support this clonotype. The antigen is not known. MiXCR, applied by TCRdb to the reads, yields one record per CDR3 protein. The sample contains some 110,000 distinct CDR3 sequences, about a tenth of which appear only once. The sample comprised PBMCs, sequenced either directly or after in vitro stimulation (not recorded which). The genes are TRBV12-3 or TRBV12-4 and TRBJ2-3; TRBD2 matches 10 bases. The TCR sequence derives from a human donor in good health (CMV status not recorded). Some clones in this sample may be carry-over from other donors' samples. The CDR3 region has the DNA TGTGCCAGCAGTTTTGTGATAGCGGGAGGTGCAGGTACGCAGTATTTT. Translation: CASSFVIAGGAGTQYF.